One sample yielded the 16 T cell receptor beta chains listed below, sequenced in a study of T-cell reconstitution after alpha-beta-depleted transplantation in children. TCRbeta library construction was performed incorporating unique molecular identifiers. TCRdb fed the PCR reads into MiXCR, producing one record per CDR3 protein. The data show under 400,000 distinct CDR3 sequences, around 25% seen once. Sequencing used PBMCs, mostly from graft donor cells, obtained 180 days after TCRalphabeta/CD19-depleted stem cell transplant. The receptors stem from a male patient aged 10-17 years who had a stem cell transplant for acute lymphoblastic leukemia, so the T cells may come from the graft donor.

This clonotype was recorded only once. The CDR3 here is CASGNGLEQFF. CDR3 DNA sequence: TGTGCCAGCGGTAACGGGTTGGAGCAGTTCTTC. The rearrangement links TRBV2 to TRBJ2-1, with D unresolved. The CDR3 runs to 11 residues. Germline assignment: CDR1 SNHLY and CDR2 FYNNEI. The ends were cut back, 8 bases at V and 10 bases at J, with 12 bases in the middle.

The CDR3, as DNA: TGTGCCAGCAGCTTAGGGTTGGGTGGGGATGAGCAGTTCTTC. It encodes CASSLGLGGDEQFF. This chain links TRBV7-3 with TRBJ2-1; D unclear. The CDR3 extends over 14 amino acids. CDR1 SGHTA and CDR2 FQGTGA come from the germline V gene. V was clipped by 2 bases and J by 8 bases, with 13 bases between them. Using reference TRBV7-3 and TRBJ2-1 for the parts outside the CDR3, the full variable domain is GAGVSQTPSNKVTEKGKYVELRCDPISGHTALYWYRQSLGQGPEFLIYFQGTGAADDSGLPNDRFFAVRPEGSVSTLKIQRTERGDSAVYLCASSLGLGGDEQFFGPGTRLTVL.

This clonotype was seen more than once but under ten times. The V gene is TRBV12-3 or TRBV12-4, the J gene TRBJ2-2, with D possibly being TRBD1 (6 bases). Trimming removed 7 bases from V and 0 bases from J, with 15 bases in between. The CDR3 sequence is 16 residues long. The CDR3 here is CASTQTGTTNTGELFF. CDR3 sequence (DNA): TGTGCCAGCACACAGACCGGGACAACGAACACCGGGGAGCTGTTTTTT.

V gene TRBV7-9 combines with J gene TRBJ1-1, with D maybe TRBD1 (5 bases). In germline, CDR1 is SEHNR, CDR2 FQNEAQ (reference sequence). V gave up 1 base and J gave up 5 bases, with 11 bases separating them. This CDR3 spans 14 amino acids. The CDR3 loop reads CASSLDPRDTEAFF. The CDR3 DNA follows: TGTGCCAGCAGCTTAGATCCCAGGGATACTGAAGCTTTCTTT.

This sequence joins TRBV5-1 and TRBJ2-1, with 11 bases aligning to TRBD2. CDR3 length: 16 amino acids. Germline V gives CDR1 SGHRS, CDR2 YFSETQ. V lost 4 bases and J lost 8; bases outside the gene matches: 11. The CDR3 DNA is TGCGCCAGCAGCCCGCCCTTTACTAGCGGGAGTGATGAGCAGTTCTTC. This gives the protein CASSPPFTSGSDEQFF.

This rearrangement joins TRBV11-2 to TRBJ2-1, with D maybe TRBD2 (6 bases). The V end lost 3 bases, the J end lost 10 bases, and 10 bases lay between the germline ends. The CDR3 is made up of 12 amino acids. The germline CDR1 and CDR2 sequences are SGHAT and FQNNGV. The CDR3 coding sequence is TGTGCCAGCAGCTTTTTTGGGAGGGAGCAGTTCTTC. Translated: CASSFFGREQFF. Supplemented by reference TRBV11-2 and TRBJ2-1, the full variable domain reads EAGVAQSPRYKIIEKRQSVAFWCNPISGHATLYWYQQILGQGPKLLIQFQNNGVVDDSQLPKDRFSAERLKGVDSTLKIQPAKLEDSAVYLCASSFFGREQFFGPGTRLTVL.

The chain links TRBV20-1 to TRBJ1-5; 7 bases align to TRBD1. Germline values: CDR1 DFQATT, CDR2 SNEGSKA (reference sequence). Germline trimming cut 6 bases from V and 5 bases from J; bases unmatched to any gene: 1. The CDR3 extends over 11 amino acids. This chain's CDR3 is CSAQGDQPQHF. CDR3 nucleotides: TGCAGTGCCCAGGGGGATCAGCCCCAGCATTTT.

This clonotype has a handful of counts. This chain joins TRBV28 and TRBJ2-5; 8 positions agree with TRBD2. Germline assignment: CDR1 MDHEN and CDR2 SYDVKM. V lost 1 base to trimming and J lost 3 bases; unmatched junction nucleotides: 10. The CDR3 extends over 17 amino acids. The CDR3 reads CASSLSRESAGEETQYF. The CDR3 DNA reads TGTGCCAGCAGTTTATCGAGGGAATCAGCGGGAGAAGAGACCCAGTACTTC.

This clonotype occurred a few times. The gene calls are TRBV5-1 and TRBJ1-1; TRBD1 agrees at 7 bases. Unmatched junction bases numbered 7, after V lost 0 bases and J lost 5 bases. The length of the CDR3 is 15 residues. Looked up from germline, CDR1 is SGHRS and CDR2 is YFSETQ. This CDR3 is CASSLAARGRTEAFF. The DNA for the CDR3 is TGCGCCAGCAGCTTGGCCGCCAGGGGGAGGACTGAAGCTTTCTTT.

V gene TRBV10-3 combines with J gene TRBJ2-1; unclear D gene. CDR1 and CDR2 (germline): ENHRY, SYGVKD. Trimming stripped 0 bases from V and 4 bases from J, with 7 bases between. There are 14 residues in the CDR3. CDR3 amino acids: CAISESNWYNEQFF. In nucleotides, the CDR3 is TGTGCCATCAGTGAGTCGAACTGGTACAATGAGCAGTTCTTC.

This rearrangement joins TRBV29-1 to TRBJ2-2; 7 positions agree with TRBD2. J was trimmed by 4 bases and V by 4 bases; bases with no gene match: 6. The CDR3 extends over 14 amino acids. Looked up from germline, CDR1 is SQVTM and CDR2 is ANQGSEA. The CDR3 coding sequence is TGCAGCGTTGCTTATCCGGGAGGCACCGGGGAGCTGTTTTTT. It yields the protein CSVAYPGGTGELFF.

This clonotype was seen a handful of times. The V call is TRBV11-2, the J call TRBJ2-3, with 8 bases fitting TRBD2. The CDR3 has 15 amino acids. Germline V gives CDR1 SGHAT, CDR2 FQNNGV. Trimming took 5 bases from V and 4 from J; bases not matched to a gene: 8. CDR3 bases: TGTGCCAGCAGCACATACCGGGAGGGCCCAGATACGCAGTATTTT. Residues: CASSTYREGPDTQYF.

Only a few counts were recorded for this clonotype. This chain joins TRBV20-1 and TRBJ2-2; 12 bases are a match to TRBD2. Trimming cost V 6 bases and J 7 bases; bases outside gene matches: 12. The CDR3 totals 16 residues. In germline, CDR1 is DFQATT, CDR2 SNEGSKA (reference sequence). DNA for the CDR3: TGCAGTGCACCGACTAGCGGGAGTAAGGACTTCGGGGAGCTGTTTTTT. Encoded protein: CSAPTSGSKDFGELFF.

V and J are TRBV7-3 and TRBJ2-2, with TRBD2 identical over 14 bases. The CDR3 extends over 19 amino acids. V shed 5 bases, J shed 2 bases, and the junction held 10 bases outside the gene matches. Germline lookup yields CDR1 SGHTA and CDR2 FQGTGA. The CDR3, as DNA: TGTGCCAGCAGCCCCGTACGGACTAGCGGGAGGCTAAACACCGGGGAGCTGTTTTTT. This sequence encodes CASSPVRTSGRLNTGELFF.

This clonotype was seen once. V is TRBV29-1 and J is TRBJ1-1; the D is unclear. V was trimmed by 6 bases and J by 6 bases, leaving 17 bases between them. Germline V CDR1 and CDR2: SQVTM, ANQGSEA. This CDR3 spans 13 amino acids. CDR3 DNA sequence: TGCAGCGTGGAGGGTATTCGGGTCGCTGAAGCTTTCTTT. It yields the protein CSVEGIRVAEAFF.

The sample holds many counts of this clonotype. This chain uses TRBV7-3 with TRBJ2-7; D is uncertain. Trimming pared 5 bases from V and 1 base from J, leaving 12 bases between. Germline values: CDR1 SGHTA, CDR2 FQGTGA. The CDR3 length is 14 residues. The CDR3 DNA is TGTGCCAGCAGCCCCCGACCGGATTCCTACGAGCAGTACTTC. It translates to CASSPRPDSYEQYF.